This T cell receptor beta chain was retrieved from a study of early T cells in non-severe SARS-CoV-2 infection. Study overall: Chains stayed unpaired after sequencing of bulk RNA from unsorted whole blood.

Broader study findings: Database matching using VDJdb favored anti-spike CD8 responses, with private and CD4 specificities left missing.

This clonotype was picked up many times. Its specificity is unknown. Tagging with unique molecular identifiers was applied to individual cDNA molecules. TCRdb itself ran the 5' RACE reads through MiXCR, one entry per CDR3 protein. The repertoire holds 45,000 to 55,000 distinct CDR3 sequences, with approximately 6.2% as singletons. The V gene lost 4 bases and the J gene lost 2 bases, with 15 bases spanning the gap. The CDR3 runs 15 residues. The sequence was obtained from an adult who was a healthcare worker with PCR-confirmed SARS-CoV-2 infection or an uninfected control (not recorded which). The chain uses TRBV12-3 or TRBV12-4 and TRBJ2-7, with D possibly being TRBD1 (6 bases). The sequencing sample was made of whole blood. As DNA, the CDR3 is TGTGCCAGCAGTTCAGGGGACAAACGCCCCTACGAGCAGTACTTC. Its translation: CASSSGDKRPYEQYF.